These T cell receptor beta chains were read from a single sample in a study of CD4 T cells in lung cancer. Sequencing used immunoSEQ multiplex PCR; TCRdb keeps in-frame clones, though not all of them. This table has over a hundred clones, roughly 85% appearing once. No antigen is known for these receptors. Input material: a CD4+ T cell line or clone grown in culture. Source of these receptors: a woman in her sixties with non-small cell lung cancer. Some clones in this sample may be carry-over from other donors' samples. Each CDR3 is given with its conserved first and last residue. A D gene is named only where the DNA matches it firmly. Clone size is not always given. Where it is, it says once, few, many or a class for expanded clones.

TRBV11-3	.	TRBJ2-6	.	TGTGCCAGCAGCTTAGATCAGGGCGGAAGCTCTGGGGCCAACGTCCTGACTTTC	CASSLDQGGSSGANVLTF
TRBV9	.	TRBJ2-6	.	TGTGCCAGCAGCGTAGGTCGGGGGTCCGGGGCCAACGTCCTGACTTTC	CASSVGRGSGANVLTF
TRBV9	large	TRBJ2-1	TRBD2	TGTGCCAGCAGCATGACTAGCGGGGGGTTTAATGAGCAGTTCTTC	CASSMTSGGFNEQFF
TRBV10-3	.	TRBJ2-7	TRBD1	TGTGCCATCGGGGACAGTTACGAGCAGTACTTC	CAIGDSYEQYF
TRBV6-5	few	TRBJ1-2	.	TGTGCCAGCAGTTACGTCCCTAACTATGGCTACACCTTC	CASSYVPNYGYTF
TRBV6-5	.	TRBJ1-5	.	TGTGCCAGCAGTTACTCGAATCTGGATCAGCCCCAGCATTTT	CASSYSNLDQPQHF
TRBV6-5	.	TRBJ1-2	.	TGTGCCAGCAGTTCACATGTTAACTATGGCTACACCTTC	CASSSHVNYGYTF
TRBV5-1	.	TRBJ1-5	.	TGCGCCAGCAGCTTAGACAGAAATCAGCCCCAGCATTTT	CASSLDRNQPQHF
TRBV5-6	.	TRBJ1-1	TRBD1	TGTGCCAGCAGCTTGGGGGACAGGGGAGTGAACACTGAAGCTTTCTTT	CASSLGDRGVNTEAFF
TRBV7-2	.	TRBJ2-7	.	TGTGCCAGCAGCTTAGGGGCAGGGAGGCACGAGCAGTACTTC	CASSLGAGRHEQYF
TRBV6-6	.	TRBJ1-1	.	TGTGCCAGCAGTACCTCCGACAGGCACAATGAAGCTTTCTTT	CASSTSDRHNEAFF
TRBV19	.	TRBJ2-7	.	TGTGCCAGTAGTAATCAAGGAGGCTACGAGCAGTACTTC	CASSNQGGYEQYF
TRBV6-4	.	TRBJ1-6	.	TGTGCCAGCAGTGACAGGGATAATTCACCCCTCCACTTT	CASSDRDNSPLHF
TRBV28	.	TRBJ1-1	.	TGTGCCAGCAGTTTGCTTCGGACTGAAGCTTTCTTT	CASSLLRTEAFF
TRBV28	.	TRBJ1-3	.	TGTGCCAGCAGTTTGGTGGCAGTTAGCTCTGGAAACACCATATATTTT	CASSLVAVSSGNTIYF
TRBV12-2	.	TRBJ2-6	.	TGTGCAAGTCGCAGGTATAGGACTCCACAAAGTCGGGCCAACGTCCTGACTTTC	CASRRYRTPQSRANVLTF
TRBV30	.	TRBJ2-7	.	TGTGCCTGGACCAGTGAAGGGGTTGAGCAGTACTTC	CAWTSEGVEQYF
TRBV7-4	once	TRBJ2-7	TRBD2	TGTGCCAGCAGCTTTAGCGGGGAGGGGCAGTACTTC	CASSFSGEGQYF
TRBV5-1	.	TRBJ2-3	.	TGCGCCAGCAGCGCCCGACAGGAGAGGCCAGATACGCAGTATTTT	CASSARQERPDTQYF
TRBV10-2	.	TRBJ2-2	TRBD2	TGCGCCAGCAGTGGTAGCGGGGGGGACACCGGGGAGGTGTTTTTT	CASSGSGGDTGEVFF
TRBV6-9	.	TRBJ1-2	.	TGTGCCAGCAGTTACGTCCCTAACTATGGCTACACCTTC	CASSYVPNYGYTF
TRBV28	.	TRBJ2-7	.	TGTGCCAGCAGCATAAGGCAGAGGGTCTACGAGCAGTACTTC	CASSIRQRVYEQYF